The clone carrying this TCR beta chain is judged medium-sized. These data are taken from a study of lymphopenia after photon versus proton radiotherapy. Method: immunoSEQ multiplex PCR; TCRdb's copy keeps in-frame clones and lacks some. Among about 60,000 clones listed, roughly 83% were seen once. This CDR3 is built from 14 residues. The germline V and J ends were trimmed by 0 bases and 2 bases, with 8 bases remaining between them. Per germline, CDR1 SGDLS and CDR2 YYNGEE. The genes are TRBV9 and TRBJ1-1; no reliable D call. This specimen was peripheral blood, taken from a patient treated with proton-based radiotherapy. The sequence was collected from a man in his sixties with pancreatic cancer. The CDR3 DNA sequence: TGTGCCAGCAGCGTAGGAGGTGACAACACTGAAGCTTTCTTT. It specifies CASSVGGDNTEAFF. The full variable domain, its missing parts supplied by reference TRBV9 and TRBJ1-1, is DSGVTQTPKHLITATGQRVTLRCSPRSGDLSVYWYQQSLDQGLQFLIQYYNGEERAKGNILERFSAQQFPDLHSELNLSSLELGDSALYFCASSVGGDNTEAFFGQGTRLTVV.